This is a list of T cell receptor beta chains from one sample in a study of T cell changes during pregnancy in multiple sclerosis. Generated by immunoSEQ multiplex PCR, the TCRdb table keeps only in-frame clones and is missing some. In the table there are around 50,000 clones, 93% of which are singletons. Source: CD8+ T cells from peripheral blood mononuclear cells, taken in the second trimester of pregnancy. All receptors derive from a female donor with multiple sclerosis, enrolled in a pregnancy study. Both conserved end residues are part of each CDR3. Each record gives: clone size, J gene, V gene, D gene, CDR3 DNA, CDR3 protein. D genes are given only for firm matches. Only some rows state a clone size, as once, few, many or a class for expanded clones.

medium-sized TRBJ1-2 TRBV25-1 TRBD1 TGTGCCAGCAGTGAATCAGGGACAGGGGGAATCGATGGCTACACCTTC CASSESGTGGIDGYTF
- TRBJ2-3 TRBV27 TRBD2 TGTGCCAGCAGCTCTCCGGGGGGGGATACGCAGTATTTT CASSSPGGDTQYF
- TRBJ2-1 TRBV10-2 - TGCGCCAGCAGTGATAATAATGAGCAGTTCTTC CASSDNNEQFF
- TRBJ2-3 TRBV9 - TGTGCCAGCAGCGTAGACAGGAACACAGATACGCAGTATTTT CASSVDRNTDTQYF
- TRBJ2-1 TRBV14 - TGTGCCAGCAGCCATGGTGACAGAAACAATGAGCAGTTCTTC CASSHGDRNNEQFF
- TRBJ2-3 TRBV7-9 TRBD1 TGTGCCAGCAGCCGTCCACGGGACAGGGCCACAGATACGCAGTATTTT CASSRPRDRATDTQYF
- TRBJ2-1 TRBV18 TRBD1 TGTGCCAGCTCACCATGGACAGGGTCGGATGAGCAGTTCTTC CASSPWTGSDEQFF
- TRBJ1-1 TRBV6-5 - TGTGCCAGCAGTTACCTCGGGGAAGTTGAAGCTTTCTTT CASSYLGEVEAFF
- TRBJ1-2 TRBV5-4 TRBD1 TGTGCCAGCAGTTGGAGGGGGCAGGGCTATGGCTACACCTTC CASSWRGQGYGYTF
- TRBJ1-4 TRBV7-9 - TGTGCCAGCAGCTCCGGGGTAAATGAAAAACTGTTTTTT CASSSGVNEKLFF
- TRBJ2-2 TRBV5-8 - TGTGCCAGCTTCAACCCCAAGGGGAGGAGGCTGTTTTTT CASFNPKGRRLFF
- TRBJ2-6 TRBV15 - TGTGCCACCAGCTATAAGGGAGCTGGGGCCAACGTCCTGACTTTC CATSYKGAGANVLTF
- TRBJ2-1 TRBV7-3 TRBD2 TGTGCCAGCAGCTTAGCGGGAGGAGCCAATGAGCAGTTCTTC CASSLAGGANEQFF
few TRBJ1-6 TRBV5-8 TRBD1 TGTGCCAGCAGCTTGTGGAGGGGGCCTTCACCCCTCCACTTT CASSLWRGPSPLHF
- TRBJ2-3 TRBV30 TRBD1 TGTGCCTGGAGTGACCCTCTGACAGGGGGGAAAGATACGCAGTATTTT CAWSDPLTGGKDTQYF
- TRBJ1-1 TRBV6-5 - TGTGCCAGCAGTTACGGAACAGCGAACACTGAAGCTTTCTTT CASSYGTANTEAFF
- TRBJ2-7 TRBV15 TRBD1 TGTGCCACCAGCAGATCCCCGGGACAGGGGTCCTACGAGCAGTACTTC CATSRSPGQGSYEQYF
- TRBJ1-5 TRBV2 - TGTGCCAGCAGTGAAGGGGGCGCGGGGCAGCCCCAGCATTTT CASSEGGAGQPQHF
- TRBJ1-2 TRBV28 TRBD1 TGTGCCAGCAGTCCGTCCGGGACAGGGATCTATGGCTACACCTTC CASSPSGTGIYGYTF
- TRBJ2-1 TRBV4-1 - TGCGCCAGCAGCCAAGATGGTCGGTCCCCCTACAATGAGCAGTTCTTC CASSQDGRSPYNEQFF
- TRBJ2-7 TRBV5-1 TRBD1 TGCGCCAGCAGCCCGGGACAGTTCTTCACCTACGAGCAGTACTTC CASSPGQFFTYEQYF
- TRBJ2-2 TRBV6-5 - TGTGCCAGCCGCCTAGGCGGGGAGCTGTTTTTT CASRLGGELFF
- TRBJ2-1 TRBV19 TRBD1 TGTGCCAGTACTCAATACCACTCCGGGACAGTGTACAATGAGCAGTTCTTC CASTQYHSGTVYNEQFF
- TRBJ2-7 TRBV2 - TGTGCCAGCAGACTAGCCGGCTACGAGCAGTACTTC CASRLAGYEQYF
once TRBJ2-1 TRBV5-1 TRBD2 TGCGCCAGCAGCTTGGTTAGCGGGGGGATCAGTGAGCAGTTCTTC CASSLVSGGISEQFF
- TRBJ2-7 TRBV27 - TGTGCCAGCAGTTTATATATATCCAGGGAAGCCGAGCAGTACTTC CASSLYISREAEQYF
- TRBJ2-1 TRBV27 - TGTGCCAGCAGTTTATTTCTTGGGGGCGATGAGCAGTTCTTC CASSLFLGGDEQFF
- TRBJ1-3 TRBV4-3 - TGCGCCAGCAGCCAAGATATCGTGAGGGGGTTCTCTGGAAACACCATATATTTT CASSQDIVRGFSGNTIYF
- TRBJ1-2 TRBV30 TRBD1 TGTGCCTGGGATACCGGGACAGGGGGCGTCTATGGCTACACCTTC CAWDTGTGGVYGYTF
- TRBJ1-4 TRBV4-1 - TGCGCCAGCAGCCCCCGACCCAGGGGAGATGAAAAACTGTTTTTT CASSPRPRGDEKLFF
- TRBJ1-5 TRBV7-2 - TGTGCCAGCAGCCCCCCGGGTCAGCCCCAGCATTTT CASSPPGQPQHF